The clone carrying this T cell receptor beta chain appeared many times. Its antigen is not identified. The lymph nodes were axillary draining lymph nodes from breast cancer patients. Per the germline V gene, CDR1 is DFQATT and CDR2 is SNEGSKA (reference sequence). This CDR3 is 14 amino acids long. V shed 1 base and J 10 bases; nucleotides not matched to a gene: 8. TCRdb processed the multiplex PCR reads anew with MiXCR; each CDR3 protein has one entry. This repertoire shows about 200,000 distinct CDR3 sequences, approximately 31% found once; its top ten account for more than 4%. These data originate in a study of breast tumors, draining lymph nodes, adjacent tissues. Study-level findings and limits: Findings are consistent with lymph node origin and intratumoral expansion of most tumor T cells. Compared with basal-like, luminal-like tumors shared significantly more repertoire with nontumor tissue. Tumor TCR diversity was below lymph nodes but above nontumor tissue.

The sequence was collected from a female donor with breast cancer. Some clones in this sample may be carry-over from other donors' samples. The V call is TRBV20-1, the J call TRBJ2-1; 9 bases agree with TRBD2. Sequenced: axillary lymph node tissue. CDR3 in amino acids: CSARGLAGVGEQFF. CDR3 nucleotides: TGCAGTGCTAGAGGGTTAGCGGGAGTAGGCGAGCAGTTCTTC.